The clone carrying this T cell receptor (beta chain) came up once. TCR beta from blood CD8+ and CD4+ T cells was sequenced. The sample originates from a study of CD8 T cells in Susac syndrome. Germline assignment: CDR1 SGHTA and CDR2 FQGNSA. The germline V and J ends were trimmed by 0 bases and 5 bases, with 10 bases remaining between them. The CDR3 runs 15 residues. A quantity of about 0.5 to 1 ug RNA underwent reverse transcription using random hexamers. The authors amplified TCR beta CDR3 across 54 Vbeta and 13 Jbeta using immunoSEQ multiplex PCR. TCRdb independently ran MiXCR on the immunoSEQ multiplex PCR reads; one entry per CDR3 protein. The table includes roughly 130,000 distinct CDR3 sequences, roughly 95% detected once.

This receptor was identified in a human donor in good health. This rearrangement joins TRBV7-2 to TRBJ2-2, with no clear D. The sequenced sample consisted of CD4+ T cells from PBMCs. This CDR3 reads CASSLASPFTGELFF. The CDR3 region has the DNA TGTGCCAGCAGCTTAGCCAGCCCTTTTACCGGGGAGCTGTTTTTT. Looking up the rest from reference TRBV7-2 and TRBJ2-2 gives the full variable domain: GAGVSQSPSNKVTEKGKDVELRCDPISGHTALYWYRQSLGQGLEFLIYFQGNSAPDKSGLPSDRFSAERTGGSVSTLTIQRTQQEDSAVYLCASSLASPFTGELFFGEGSRLTVL.